The 18 T cell receptor beta chains presented below share a single source sample, sequenced in a study of blood T cells in healthy people across ages. Primers used in a second PCR of about 6 to 11 cycles were a sample-barcoded 5' primer and a J-beta primer mix. TCRdb re-analysed the 5' RACE reads in MiXCR, keeping a single row per CDR3 protein. This table holds about 970,000 distinct CDR3 sequences, just over 50% found once. Material for sequencing was blood. Source of these receptors: a woman aged 55-75 years in good health.

This sequence joins TRBV7-2 and TRBJ2-7; the D gene is possibly TRBD2 (7 bases). From germline, CDR1 is SGHTA and CDR2 FQGNSA. The CDR3 has 17 amino acids. V lost 1 base and J 2 bases, leaving 18 bases between the germline ends. The CDR3 spells CASSLGGGLAATYEQYF. CDR3 sequence (DNA): TGTGCCAGCAGCTTAGGGGGGGGGCTAGCGGCCACCTACGAGCAGTACTTC.

The chain couples TRBV4-2 to TRBJ2-4; 10 bases agree with TRBD1. The ends lost 4 bases at V and 13 bases at J; junction bases unmatched: 10. The germline V gene encodes CDR1 LGHNA and CDR2 YNFKEQ. This CDR3 spans 14 amino acids. CDR3 nucleotides: TGTGCCAGCAGCCCGGGACAGGGGATGGGAGAGCAGTACTTC. Amino acid sequence: CASSPGQGMGEQYF.

The V gene is TRBV7-2, the J gene TRBJ2-7; D is ambiguous. The CDR3 loop spans 13 amino acids. With 5 bases removed from V and 4 bases from J, the gap between germline ends came to 12 bases. CDR1 and CDR2 (germline): SGHTA, FQGNSA. The CDR3 loop is CASSLPSRYEQYF. The CDR3 DNA follows: TGTGCCAGCAGCCTTCCCTCCAGATACGAGCAGTACTTC.

This sequence joins TRBV3-1 and TRBJ2-4; perhaps TRBD1 as D (6 bases). CDR1 and CDR2 from the germline V gene are LGHDT and YNNKEL (reference sequence). This CDR3 spans 16 amino acids. The V and J ends lost 0 bases and 5 bases respectively, with 14 bases between them. The CDR3 here is CASSQDQGRFQNIQYF. The CDR3 DNA follows: TGTGCCAGCAGCCAAGATCAGGGGCGTTTCCAAAACATTCAGTACTTC.

This chain connects TRBV4-1 to TRBJ2-4; 7 bases fit TRBD2. CDR1 is MGHRA and CDR2 is YSYEKL in the germline V gene. The CDR3 spans 14 residues. J gave up 6 bases and V 1 base, and 3 bases lay outside the gene matches. The CDR3 DNA follows: TGCGCCAGCAGCCAAGCAAGGGAGGGAAACATTCAGTACTTC. Its translation is CASSQAREGNIQYF.

J is TRBJ2-5 and V is TRBV5-1; 7 nucleotides line up with TRBD1. This CDR3 is built from 15 residues. With 2 bases clipped from V and 4 bases from J, the junction kept 8 bases outside the gene matches. Per the germline V gene, CDR1 is SGHRS and CDR2 is YFSETQ. The CDR3 region is CASSFRQGAAETQYF. The CDR3, as DNA: TGCGCCAGCAGCTTTCGACAGGGAGCCGCAGAGACCCAGTACTTC.

The chain links TRBV13 to TRBJ2-7; 12 nucleotides line up with TRBD2. The CDR3 has 16 amino acids. V shed 2 bases and J 5 bases; nucleotides not matched to a gene: 7. CDR1 is PRHDT, CDR2 FYEKMQ, per germline (reference sequence). The CDR3 loop is CASSLWGTSGRHEQYF. The CDR3 region has the DNA TGTGCCAGCAGCTTATGGGGGACTAGCGGGCGCCACGAGCAGTACTTC.

This clonotype was seen a few times. The chain has TRBV10-3 and TRBJ2-1; TRBD2 matches at 7 bases. The germline gives CDR1 ENHRY, CDR2 SYGVKD. The J segment lost 7 bases and the V segment lost 7 bases, leaving 7 bases of the junction unmatched. CDR3 size: 13 residues. CDR3 DNA sequence: TGTGCCATCACAGGACTAGATAGGAATGAGCAGTTCTTC. It is translated as CAITGLDRNEQFF.

This chain uses TRBV6-1 with TRBJ2-7; D is possibly TRBD1 (6 bases). V lost 5 bases and J lost 2, with 16 bases in between. Germline V CDR1 and CDR2: MNHNS, SASEGT. The CDR3 is 15 amino acids. CDR3 amino acids: CASSRLGGPPYEQYF. CDR3 DNA sequence: TGTGCCAGCAGTCGCCTAGGGGGTCCTCCCTACGAGCAGTACTTC.

This chain connects TRBV7-9 to TRBJ2-7, with D unclear. V was pared by 3 bases and J by 8 bases, with 14 bases between. Germline loops: CDR1 SEHNR, CDR2 FQNEAQ (reference sequence). CDR3 length equals 13 residues. The CDR3 reads CASSFSYTEQQYF. As DNA, the CDR3 is TGTGCCAGCAGCTTTAGTTATACTGAGCAGCAGTACTTC.

In DNA, the CDR3 is TGCGCCAGCAGCCCGGGGCCTCACCGTAACTATGGCTACACCTTC. This translates into CASSPGPHRNYGYTF. The chain combines TRBV4-1 with TRBJ1-2, with D perhaps TRBD1 (5 bases). CDR3 length: 15 residues. The V end was cut by 4 bases, the J end by 1 base, with 13 bases between. Germline CDR1 MGHRA, CDR2 YSYEKL.

This sequence joins TRBV25-1 and TRBJ2-3, with 10 bases matching TRBD2. Per the germline V gene, CDR1 is MGHDK and CDR2 is SYGVNS. After removal of 5 bases from V and 0 bases from J, the junction contained 5 bases not matched to a gene. This CDR3 comprises 16 residues. The chain's CDR3 is CASSTWTSGSTDTQYF. CDR3 bases: TGTGCCAGCAGTACTTGGACTAGCGGAAGCACAGATACGCAGTATTTT.

The J gene is TRBJ2-5, the V gene TRBV5-1, with 10 bases aligning to TRBD2. Unmatched junction bases numbered 6, after V lost 0 bases and J lost 4 bases. CDR1 is SGHRS, CDR2 YFSETQ, per germline. The CDR3 consists of 16 residues. The CDR3 DNA reads TGCGCCAGCAGCTTGGGGCTAGCGGGAGCCCCAGAGACCCAGTACTTC. This gives the protein CASSLGLAGAPETQYF.

J is TRBJ2-4 and V is TRBV5-1; tentatively, D is TRBD1 (6 bases). CDR1 is SGHRS and CDR2 is YFSETQ in the germline V gene. The CDR3 has 14 residues. V lost 4 bases, J lost 8 bases, and 16 bases lay in between. The CDR3 is CASSLVGARDIQYF. The CDR3 DNA follows: TGCGCCAGCAGCCTGGTGGGGGCAAGGGACATTCAGTACTTC.

The gene calls are TRBV2 and TRBJ1-2, with D perhaps TRBD1 (6 bases). The germline CDR1 and CDR2 sequences are SNHLY and FYNNEI. Trimming took off 7 bases at V and 6 bases at J, with 12 bases between the two ends. This CDR3 comprises 12 residues. The CDR3 region has the DNA TGTGCCAGCATGAGGGACATTGATGGCTACACCTTC. Translation: CASMRDIDGYTF.

The chain recombines TRBV5-1 with TRBJ1-5; 11 bases line up with TRBD1. CDR1 and CDR2 from the germline V gene are SGHRS and YFSETQ. This CDR3 is 19 amino acids long. With V trimmed by 4 bases and J by 0 bases, 12 bases remained unmatched. CDR3 in amino acids: CASSPSAGQGDGSNQPQHF. CDR3 DNA: TGCGCCAGCAGCCCCTCCGCGGGACAGGGGGATGGTAGCAATCAGCCCCAGCATTTT.

The chain combines TRBV11-3 with TRBJ2-5; 8 bases align to TRBD1. CDR3 length equals 15 residues. Germline V gene data show CDR1 as SGHNT and CDR2 as YENEEA. After removal of 1 base from V and 3 bases from J, the junction contained 4 bases not matched to a gene. In nucleotides, the CDR3 is TGTGCCAGCAGCTTAGGGGCAGGGGGCGAAGAGACCCAGTACTTC. Encoded protein: CASSLGAGGEETQYF.

The sample holds many counts of this clonotype. This chain links TRBV18 with TRBJ2-1, with 7 bases lining up with TRBD2. This CDR3 has 13 amino acids. The germline CDR1 and CDR2 sequences are KGHSH and LQKENI. V shed 2 bases, J shed 9 bases, and the junction held 4 bases outside the gene matches. For the CDR3, the DNA is TGTGCCAGCTCACCAGCGGGAGATCTTGAGCAGTTCTTC. Protein sequence: CASSPAGDLEQFF. The full variable domain, in which reference TRBV18 and TRBJ2-1 provide the parts outside the CDR3, is NAGVMQNPRHLVRRRGQEARLRCSPMKGHSHVYWYRQLPEEGLKFMVYLQKENIIDESGMPKERFSAEFPKEGPSILRIQQVVRGDSAAYFCASSPAGDLEQFFGPGTRLTVL.